The clone carrying this TCR beta chain came up a few times. The germline V gene encodes CDR1 SGHAT and CDR2 FQNNGV. The V and J ends lost 1 base and 1 base, in that order; junction bases with no gene match: 9. The CDR3 is 19 residues long. MiXCR was run by TCRdb on the 5' RACE reads, yielding one entry per CDR3 protein. The sample yields 1.5 million to 2 million distinct CDR3 sequences, less than 35% seen once. The sample originates from a study of identical twins. The TCR sequence derives from a newborn girl in good health. This chain links TRBV11-2 with TRBJ2-1, with 11 bases that match TRBD2. Sequencing input: cord blood. CDR3 coding DNA: TGTGCCAGCAGCTTAGTGAACCCTAGCGGGAGGCGATCCTACAATGAGCAGTTCTTC. This translates into CASSLVNPSGRRSYNEQFF. The full variable domain, its missing parts supplied by reference TRBV11-2 and TRBJ2-1, is EAGVAQSPRYKIIEKRQSVAFWCNPISGHATLYWYQQILGQGPKLLIQFQNNGVVDDSQLPKDRFSAERLKGVDSTLKIQPAKLEDSAVYLCASSLVNPSGRRSYNEQFFGPGTRLTVL.